The 2 T cell receptor beta chains listed next were all sequenced from one sample in a study of T cell responses to AZD1222 COVID-19 vaccine. The table came from immunoSEQ multiplex PCR; TCRdb's copy has only in-frame clones and leaves some out. This table has about 39,000 clones, roughly 88% appearing once. The material sequenced was peripheral blood, taken 28 days after the second dose of the MenACWY control vaccine. The source of these receptors is an adult who received the MenACWY meningococcal vaccine as a control.

The chain recombines TRBV4-1 with TRBJ2-7; D gene uncertain. The CDR3 is 16 residues long. V was shortened by 0 bases and J by 9 bases, with 21 bases between the two germline ends. Germline CDR1 reads MGHRA; CDR2 reads YSYEKL. In DNA, the CDR3 is TGCGCCAGCAGCCAAGACATTGGCAGGTCGCCGGTAAGGCAGTACTTC. This codes for CASSQDIGRSPVRQYF.

This sequence joins TRBV18 and TRBJ1-4, with D uncertain. V lost 1 base and J 0 bases, leaving 12 bases between the germline ends. CDR3 length: 17 amino acids. Germline V gene lookup returns CDR1 KGHSH and CDR2 LQKENI. The DNA for the CDR3 is TGTGCCAGCTCACCACTGGGAGGGTGGACAACTAATGAAAAACTGTTTTTT. Translation gives CASSPLGGWTTNEKLFF.